These 10 T cell receptor beta chains share one sample of origin, sequenced in a study of cytomegalovirus exposure and HLA in healthy donors. The PCR had 60 Vbeta and 13 Jbeta primers. Sequencing used immunoSEQ multiplex PCR; TCRdb keeps in-frame clones, though not all of them. The table lists 150,000 to 200,000 clones, 70% to 80% of them singletons. What was sequenced was PBMCs. The source of these receptors is a woman aged 45-65 years in good health and CMV-seronegative.

This chain joins TRBV18 and TRBJ1-5, with D perhaps TRBD1 (6 bases). CDR1 is KGHSH and CDR2 is LQKENI in the germline V gene. Trimming removed 5 bases at V and 0 bases at J, with 14 bases between. This CDR3 region has 16 residues. This chain's CDR3 is CASSSGQRNSNQPQHF. The CDR3 coding sequence is TGTGCCAGCTCATCTGGACAGCGCAATAGCAATCAGCCCCAGCATTTT.

The chain combines TRBV11-2 with TRBJ2-2, with TRBD2 matching over 15 bases. V was pared by 4 bases and J by 5 bases, with 8 bases of the junction left unmatched. The CDR3 spans 18 residues. Germline CDR1 reads SGHAT; CDR2 reads FQNNGV. This CDR3 is CASSYKGLAGGGTGELFF. The CDR3 nucleotides are TGTGCCAGCAGCTATAAGGGACTAGCGGGAGGTGGTACCGGGGAGCTGTTTTTT.

This chain uses TRBV5-5 with TRBJ2-5; D not resolved. The V gene lost 1 base and the J gene lost 5 bases, with 9 bases spanning the gap. Germline V lookup: CDR1 SGHKS, CDR2 YYEKEE (reference sequence). The CDR3 has 13 amino acids. The chain's CDR3 is CASSLMSSETQYF. DNA of the CDR3: TGTGCCAGCAGCTTGATGAGCTCGGAGACCCAGTACTTC.

This clone has a handful of counts. This sample also contains other DNA sequences that code for the same CDR3. V is TRBV7-2 and J is TRBJ2-5, with 7 bases identical to TRBD2. V was pared by 1 base and J by 1 base, with 0 bases of the junction left unmatched. CDR3 length: 14 residues. Germline CDR1 is SGHTA and CDR2 is FQGNSA. DNA of the CDR3: TGTGCCAGCAGCTTAGGCGGGGGCCAAGAGACCCAGTACTTC. It codes for CASSLGGGQETQYF.

The V gene is TRBV4-3, the J gene TRBJ2-5; a weak D match, TRBD1 (7 bases). Looked up from germline, CDR1 is LGHNA and CDR2 is YSLEER. Trimming took 5 bases from V and 5 from J, leaving 21 bases between them. The CDR3 is 16 residues long. CDR3 coding DNA: TGCGCCAGCAGCGCCCTAGGAGGGGGCTCGGGGGAGACCCAGTACTTC. This translates into CASSALGGGSGETQYF.

In DNA form, the CDR3 reads TGTGCCAGCAGCTTAACAGGGGAGGTGGAGTACGAGCAGTACTTC. Encoded protein: CASSLTGEVEYEQYF. The V and J genes are TRBV9 and TRBJ2-7; D perhaps matches TRBD1 (7 bases). Germline CDR1 and CDR2: SGDLS and YYNGEE. The V gene lost 4 bases and the J gene lost 4 bases, with 18 bases spanning the gap. The CDR3 sequence is 15 residues long.

V gene TRBV28 combines with J gene TRBJ2-7; TRBD1 matches 8 bases. The CDR3 runs 14 residues. Germline V gene sequence: CDR1 MDHEN, CDR2 SYDVKM. V was clipped by 8 bases and J by 4 bases; unmatched bases: 10. The CDR3 DNA reads as TGTGCCAGCCTCCCCCAGGGGGCAAGGTACGAGCAGTACTTC. Its protein is CASLPQGARYEQYF.

The chain uses TRBV9 and TRBJ2-5; tentatively, D is TRBD2 (5 bases). Trimming pared 0 bases from V and 5 bases from J, leaving 14 bases between. The CDR3 covers 15 residues. Germline V gene sequence: CDR1 SGDLS, CDR2 YYNGEE. Here the CDR3 DNA reads TGTGCCAGCAGCGTAGCGTCTAGTTCGGGGGAGACCCAGTACTTC. Its translation: CASSVASSSGETQYF.

This clone is a singleton in its sample. The V and J genes are TRBV19 and TRBJ1-3, with TRBD1 as a possible D gene (6 bases). V was pared by 8 bases and J by 0 bases, with 14 bases between. The CDR3 loop spans 15 amino acids. The germline CDR1 and CDR2 sequences are LNHDA and SQIVND (reference sequence). CDR3 DNA: TGTGCCAGTTCGCGACAGGTCAACTCTGGAAACACCATATATTTT. Its protein product is CASSRQVNSGNTIYF.

The chain combines TRBV29-1 with TRBJ2-1, with 13 bases lining up with TRBD2. CDR1 is SQVTM and CDR2 is ANQGSEA in the germline V gene. The V and J ends lost 6 bases and 4 bases, in that order; junction bases with no gene match: 3. The CDR3 has 14 amino acids. The CDR3, as DNA: TGCAGCGTGCGGACTAGCGGGGGATACAATGAGCAGTTCTTC. Encoded protein: CSVRTSGGYNEQFF.